This passage covers 16 T cell receptor beta chains from one sample sequenced in a study of CD8 T cells in ankylosing spondylitis. Each CDR3 protein gets one entry after TCRdb re-called the 5' RACE reads with MiXCR. The data contain around 30,000 distinct CDR3 sequences, 5.3% of them singletons. The sequenced sample was blood, either unsorted or a sorted T cell fraction (not recorded which). These receptors all come from a female donor with ankylosing spondylitis or in good health (not recorded which).

This clonotype was recorded many times. The rearrangement joins TRBV9 to TRBJ1-4; D is possibly TRBD1 (5 bases). The V end was cut by 4 bases, the J end by 0 bases, with 13 bases between. The CDR3 is made up of 16 amino acids. Germline CDR1 and CDR2: SGDLS and YYNGEE. The CDR3 bases are TGTGCCAGCAGCCCCGGGACGGCGGCAACTAATGAAAAACTGTTTTTT. Encoded protein: CASSPGTAATNEKLFF.

This clonotype was counted ten times or more. In DNA, the CDR3 is TGTGCCAGCAGCGCCAACTATTCACCCCTCCACTTT. It codes for CASSANYSPLHF. The chain recombines TRBV9 with TRBJ1-6, with unresolved D. Germline V gene sequence: CDR1 SGDLS, CDR2 YYNGEE. The CDR3 loop spans 12 amino acids. Trimming removed 3 bases at V and 8 bases at J, with 6 bases between.

This clonotype qualifies as medium-sized. This chain connects TRBV9 to TRBJ1-6; tentative D call: TRBD1 (6 bases). The germline gives CDR1 SGDLS, CDR2 YYNGEE. Trimming took 0 bases from V and 7 from J, leaving 8 bases between them. The CDR3 spans 14 residues. Written as DNA, the CDR3 is TGTGCCAGCAGCGTAGAAGGGGGGAATTCACCCCTCCACTTT. Protein sequence: CASSVEGGNSPLHF.

This clonotype occurred many times. The rearrangement links TRBV9 to TRBJ2-1; D is perhaps TRBD1 or TRBD2 (6 bases each). The CDR3 is 13 residues long. Germline V lookup: CDR1 SGDLS, CDR2 YYNGEE. Trimming removed 5 bases from V and 6 bases from J, with 12 bases in between. CDR3 residues: CASSPGALNEQFF. The DNA for the CDR3 is TGTGCCAGCAGTCCGGGGGCCCTCAATGAGCAGTTCTTC.

The sample holds many counts of this clonotype. This rearrangement joins TRBV9 to TRBJ1-2; 9 bases line up with TRBD1. CDR1 SGDLS and CDR2 YYNGEE come from the germline V gene. V trimming: 3 bases; J trimming: 0 bases; junction bases outside the gene matches: 9. The CDR3 is made up of 17 amino acids. The CDR3, as DNA: TGTGCCAGCAGCGCGGACAAGGACAGGGGCACTAACTATGGCTACACCTTC. Protein product: CASSADKDRGTNYGYTF.

The chain links TRBV21-1 to TRBJ2-7; TRBD2, as called in the table, went unchecked against the DNA. TRBV21-1 counts as a pseudogene. The CDR3 covers 15 residues. The CDR3 here is CASSKAGTSAYEQYF. In DNA form, the CDR3 reads TGTGCCAGCAGCAAAGCGGGGACTAGCGCCTACGAGCAGTACTTC.

This clonotype rates as medium-sized. The gene calls are TRBV9 and TRBJ2-7, with D perhaps TRBD1 (6 bases). The germline V and J ends were trimmed by 4 bases and 0 bases, with 14 bases remaining between them. This CDR3 comprises 15 residues. The germline V gene has CDR1 SGDLS and CDR2 YYNGEE. The CDR3 sequence is CASSTTGDNSYEQYF. The CDR3 DNA reads TGTGCCAGCAGCACAACCGGGGACAACTCCTACGAGCAGTACTTC.

This clonotype showed up many times. This chain joins TRBV9 and TRBJ2-3; TRBD2 matches at 14 bases. CDR1 and CDR2 (germline): SGDLS, YYNGEE. The J segment lost 1 base and the V segment lost 4 bases, leaving 5 bases of the junction unmatched. The CDR3 has 17 residues. CDR3: CASSPGTSGSGTDTQYF. The CDR3 DNA reads as TGTGCCAGCAGCCCAGGGACTAGCGGGAGCGGCACAGATACGCAGTATTTT.

This clonotype was detected a few times. The chain joins TRBV9 to TRBJ2-2; D possibly matches TRBD1 or TRBD2 (6 bases each). Per the germline V gene, CDR1 is SGDLS and CDR2 is YYNGEE. The germline V and J ends were trimmed by 2 bases and 4 bases, with 15 bases remaining between them. The CDR3 is 16 amino acids. The CDR3 bases are TGTGCCAGCAGCGTGGGTGGGGGGCGAGTCACCGGGGAGCTGTTTTTT. Its translation is CASSVGGGRVTGELFF.

This clonotype was recorded many times. The rearrangement links TRBV12-3 or TRBV12-4 to TRBJ2-5; the D gene is possibly TRBD2 (5 bases). V was clipped by 7 bases and J by 14 bases, with 14 bases between them. The CDR3 totals 10 residues. CDR3 amino acids: CASTPDGSYF. The CDR3 nucleotides are TGTGCCAGCACCCCGGATGGGAGTTACTTC.

At least ten counts were recorded for this clonotype. CDR3 residues: CASSPSGSDYGYTF. For the CDR3, the DNA is TGTGCCAGCAGCCCTTCGGGATCCGACTATGGCTACACCTTC. J is TRBJ1-2 and V is TRBV9; D gene uncertain. Germline lookup yields CDR1 SGDLS and CDR2 YYNGEE. The V gene lost 4 bases and the J gene lost 3 bases, with 13 bases spanning the gap. This CDR3 contains 14 residues.

This clonotype was recorded at least ten times. The chain joins TRBV9 to TRBJ2-6, with D uncertain. Per germline, CDR1 SGDLS and CDR2 YYNGEE. V was pared by 0 bases and J by 3 bases, with 1 base between. There are 13 residues in the CDR3. CDR3 protein: CASSVGGANVLTF. Here the CDR3 DNA reads TGTGCCAGCAGCGTAGGTGGGGCCAACGTCCTGACTTTC.

This clonotype was observed a handful of times. The chain uses TRBV9 and TRBJ2-1; no clear D. Trimming shortened V by 4 bases and J by 7 bases, and 9 bases separated the two germline ends. CDR3 length equals 12 residues. CDR1 is SGDLS, CDR2 YYNGEE, per germline. CDR3 sequence: CASSPQMNEQFF. Written as DNA, the CDR3 is TGTGCCAGCAGCCCTCAGATGAATGAGCAGTTCTTC.

This clonotype was recorded a few times. The chain is built from TRBV9 and TRBJ1-2, with 9 bases matching TRBD1. V shed 0 bases and J 4 bases; nucleotides not matched to a gene: 1. The CDR3 contains 14 residues. CDR1 is SGDLS, CDR2 YYNGEE, per germline. CDR3 in amino acids: CASSVETGGYGYTF. The CDR3 nucleotides are TGTGCCAGCAGCGTAGAGACAGGGGGCTATGGCTACACCTTC.

This clonotype was found many times. The V gene is TRBV9, the J gene TRBJ2-7; tentative D call: TRBD2 (6 bases). CDR1 SGDLS and CDR2 YYNGEE come from the germline V gene. The CDR3 covers 15 residues. Deletions cut 1 base from V and 4 bases from J, with 15 bases between. The CDR3 bases are TGTGCCAGCAGCGTATATGGTTGGGGGGATTACGAGCAGTACTTC. Protein product: CASSVYGWGDYEQYF.

This clonotype rates as medium-sized. The chain is built from TRBV9 and TRBJ2-7, with D possibly matching TRBD2 (5 bases). The CDR3 contains 15 residues. CDR1 and CDR2 (germline): SGDLS, YYNGEE. The V and J ends lost 3 bases and 4 bases respectively, with 17 bases between them. The CDR3 DNA reads TGTGCCAGCAGCGCTACTTCGGACTCCCCTTACGAGCAGTACTTC. Translation: CASSATSDSPYEQYF.